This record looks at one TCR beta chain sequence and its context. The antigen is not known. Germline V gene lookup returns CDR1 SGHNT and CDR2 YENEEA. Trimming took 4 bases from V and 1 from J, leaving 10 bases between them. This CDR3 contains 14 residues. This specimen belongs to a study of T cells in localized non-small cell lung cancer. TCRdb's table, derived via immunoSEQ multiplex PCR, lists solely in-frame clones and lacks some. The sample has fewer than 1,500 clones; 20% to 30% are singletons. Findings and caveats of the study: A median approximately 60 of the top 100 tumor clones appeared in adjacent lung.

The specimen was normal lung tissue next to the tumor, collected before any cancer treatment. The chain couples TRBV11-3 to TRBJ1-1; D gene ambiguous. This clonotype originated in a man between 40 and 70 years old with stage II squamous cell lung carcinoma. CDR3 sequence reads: CASSSMAQNTEAFF. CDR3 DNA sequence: TGTGCCAGCAGCTCGATGGCACAGAACACTGAAGCTTTCTTT.